The present T cell receptor (beta chain) was sequenced within a study of blood T cell repertoires in COVID-19 (TCRdb year 2020). With respect to the entire study: Samples covering the acute and convalescent phases of COVID-19 were provided by collaborators in the United States, Italy and Spain. The material from the prospective study consisted of cDNA or gDNA derived from T cells, B-cell-depleted T cells, or PBMCs. Deeply sampled blood TCRbeta repertoires from subjects exposed to, actively infected with, or recovered from COVID-19 were included in the dataset. The repertoires were released in a freely available public database intended as a resource for research on the immune response to SARS-CoV-2. Samples were obtained from the ongoing ImmuneRACE study (first 160 participants) and from 1,254 subjects provided by 6 global collaborators. The sample metadata nearly always contained a de-identified subject ID, COVID-19 status, age in years and sex. HLA class I and class II types, where available, came from metadata supplied by the sample provider rather than from assay-based typing. Overall study outcomes, separate from this receptor: The quantity of clinical and demographic metadata differed by source and by participant and was supplied without curation.

TCRbeta CDR3 regions were amplified from genomic DNA using the immunoSEQ Assay, a bias-controlled multiplex PCR. The paper's processing steps were these. Within the assay, amplification of reference gene primers was used to estimate how many nucleated cells each sample contained. Sequence reads were collapsed and filtered to measure the absolute abundance of every unique TCRbeta CDR3 rearrangement. For each sample, productive Simpson clonality was calculated as the square root of Simpson's diversity index over productive rearrangements. The immuneACCESS repertoire file appears here via TCRdb, limited to in-frame rearrangements. These files lack a portion of the clones; in checked studies, under half of the deficit traces to unresolved V genes, and the cause of the others is not known. Clone size and V and J calls were adopted from that table, with D and trimming inferred from the DNA. Here the sample has 150,000 to 200,000 clones; less than 90% occur a single time. The top ten hold 2.1% of the sample.

Note on this clone: Its target antigen remains unknown. The sample holds no much larger clone one base away, and base qualities are not on file.

Collaborating institutions collected whole blood in K2EDTA tubes following their own protocols. For TCRbeta analysis, collaborators shipped samples in one of three forms: frozen whole blood, isolated PBMCs, or DNA extracted from either of those sample types. There are 15 amino acids in the CDR3, from cysteine to phenylalanine inclusive. The kept DNA is CDR3 alone, 45 bases in frame from the first base. Germline trimming amounts to 1 base on V and 4 bases on J, with 2 as the count of junction bases outside the gene matches. As encoded in the germline V gene (reference sequence), CDR1 is LGHDT while CDR2 is YNNKEL.

The clonotype was recovered from a man aged 65-85 years with active or convalescent COVID-19. Sequencing was performed on peripheral blood. The chain is assembled from TRBV3-1 (or the pseudogene TRBV3-2) and TRBJ2-3; 10 junctional bases match TRBD2. The bases read TGTGCCAGCAGCCAAGGACTAGCGGGCCCAGATACGCAGTATTTT. Translated, this is CASSQGLAGPDTQYF.